The 14 T cell receptor beta chains listed next were all sequenced from one sample in a study of early T cells in non-severe SARS-CoV-2 infection. TCRdb used MiXCR to reprocess the 5' RACE reads, holding one entry per CDR3 protein. The sample has tens of thousands of distinct CDR3 sequences, 5% to 7.5% seen once. This material consisted of whole blood, taken at baseline. Source of these receptors: an adult who was a healthcare worker with PCR-confirmed SARS-CoV-2 infection or an uninfected control (not recorded which).

This clonotype has at least ten counts. The chain uses TRBV6-6 and TRBJ1-4; D remains unclear. The CDR3 has 13 amino acids. V lost 5 bases to trimming and J lost 11 bases, with 15 bases between them. Germline V CDR1 and CDR2: MNHNY, SVGAGI (reference sequence). The CDR3 is CASSQNPLLKLFF. The CDR3 bases are TGTGCCAGCAGTCAAAACCCGCTATTGAAACTGTTTTTT.

Only a few counts were recorded for this clonotype. This chain connects TRBV6-1 to TRBJ2-7; D gene ambiguous. V was cut by 6 bases and J by 2 bases, with 17 bases left in between. Germline CDR1 MNHNS, CDR2 SASEGT. CDR3 length: 15 amino acids. The CDR3 DNA is TGTGCCAGCAGCCCTCGGGCAGGCGCTACCTACGAGCAGTACTTC. Residues: CASSPRAGATYEQYF.

This clonotype occurred many times. V and J are TRBV12-3 or TRBV12-4 and TRBJ2-7, with D perhaps matching TRBD2 (6 bases). The CDR3 runs to 16 residues. V lost 5 bases and J lost 7, with 24 bases in between. This CDR3 reads CASSPRQRAVLGEQYF. For the CDR3, the DNA is TGTGCCAGCAGTCCGCGCCAGCGGGCGGTACTGGGAGAGCAGTACTTC.

The chain combines TRBV28 with TRBJ2-7; tentatively, D is TRBD2 (5 bases). The CDR3 is 14 amino acids. The ends were cut back, 5 bases at V and 2 bases at J, with 13 bases in the middle. Germline V CDR1 and CDR2: MDHEN, SYDVKM. CDR3 in amino acids: CASSLLGGTYEQYF. The DNA for the CDR3 is TGTGCCAGCAGTCTTCTCGGAGGAACCTACGAGCAGTACTTC.

This clonotype came up many times. The chain links TRBV20-1 to TRBJ2-7; 7 nucleotides align to TRBD2. The J segment lost 0 bases and the V segment lost 4 bases, leaving 6 bases of the junction unmatched. Germline-derived CDR1 and CDR2 are DFQATT and SNEGSKA (reference sequence). There are 14 residues in the CDR3. CDR3 coding DNA: TGCAGTGCTACGAGCGGGGCCAGCTCCTACGAGCAGTACTTC. It codes for CSATSGASSYEQYF.

About this clonotype itself: Just one base apart from a much larger clone, this may be a read error. The chain uses TRBV29-1 and TRBJ2-3; D may be TRBD2 (6 bases). The CDR3 consists of 15 residues. Deletions cut 0 bases from V and 3 bases from J, with 13 bases between. Germline V gives CDR1 SQVTM, CDR2 ANQGSEA. The CDR3 protein is CSVEDSGGSTDTQYF. CDR3 nucleotide sequence: TGCAGCGTTGAAGATTCCGGGGGTTCGACAGATACGCAGTATTTT.

This clonotype has ten or more counts. This sequence joins TRBV10-3 and TRBJ2-1, with TRBD2 identical over 7 bases. The germline CDR1 and CDR2 sequences are ENHRY and SYGVKD. The V gene end was trimmed by 1 base and the J gene end by 6 bases; junction bases not matched to a gene: 6. CDR3 size: 15 residues. For the CDR3, the DNA is TGTGCCATCAGTGAGTACGGGGGGACCGTCAATGAGCAGTTCTTC. Its protein is CAISEYGGTVNEQFF.

Ten or more counts support this clonotype. The V gene is TRBV18, the J gene TRBJ1-6; a possible D gene is TRBD1 (5 bases). The CDR3 runs to 15 residues. Germline V gene data show CDR1 as KGHSH and CDR2 as LQKENI. V gave up 4 bases and J gave up 6 bases, with 13 bases separating them. This CDR3 is CASSLSGTINSPLHF. CDR3 nucleotide sequence: TGTGCCAGCTCACTCTCCGGGACCATTAATTCACCCCTCCACTTT.

This clonotype was counted ten times or more. The V and J genes are TRBV7-9 and TRBJ2-4, with 7 nucleotides matching TRBD1. The CDR3 is 15 amino acids. Trimming took 6 bases from V and 8 from J; bases not matched to a gene: 13. Germline V CDR1 and CDR2: SEHNR, FQNEAQ (reference sequence). CDR3 protein: CASSLQDRDRHIQYF. DNA for the CDR3: TGTGCCAGCAGTCTACAAGACAGGGATCGGCACATTCAGTACTTC.

This clonotype was seen ten or more times. This rearrangement joins TRBV20-1 to TRBJ2-1, with TRBD2 matching over 15 bases. The CDR3 totals 14 residues. The ends lost 5 bases at V and 10 bases at J; junction bases unmatched: 6. The germline V gene encodes CDR1 DFQATT and CDR2 SNEGSKA (reference sequence). In DNA form, the CDR3 reads TGCAGTGCTGCTGGACTAGCGGGGGGGCAGGAGCAGTTCTTC. Amino acids: CSAAGLAGGQEQFF.

This clonotype was detected ten times or more. The J gene is TRBJ1-2, the V gene TRBV29-1; D not resolved. The V end was cut by 0 bases, the J end by 1 base, with 9 bases between. Germline V gives CDR1 SQVTM, CDR2 ANQGSEA. The CDR3 has 14 amino acids. CDR3 amino acids: CSVEDDLDNYGYTF. CDR3 sequence (DNA): TGCAGCGTTGAAGATGACCTAGATAACTATGGCTACACCTTC.

The chain employs TRBV27 and TRBJ2-3; D perhaps matches TRBD2 (5 bases). There are 14 residues in the CDR3. Germline CDR1 reads MNHEY; CDR2 reads SMNVEV (reference sequence). Trimming stripped 3 bases from V and 2 bases from J, with 9 bases between. The CDR3 coding sequence is TGTGCCAGCAGTTTGAACGGGGACACAGATACGCAGTATTTT. Encoded protein: CASSLNGDTDTQYF.

This clonotype was recorded many times. The V and J genes are TRBV10-2 and TRBJ2-7; D remains unclear. Germline V gives CDR1 WSHSY, CDR2 SAAADI. V shed 0 bases and J shed 3 bases, with 15 bases lying between them. The CDR3 covers 16 residues. CDR3 sequence reads: CASSESTDSMFYEQYF. Written as DNA, the CDR3 is TGCGCCAGCAGTGAGTCTACAGATTCGATGTTCTACGAGCAGTACTTC.

The chain recombines TRBV5-1 with TRBJ2-7, with D unclear. CDR1 is SGHRS and CDR2 is YFSETQ in the germline V gene. The CDR3 runs to 13 residues. V dropped 0 bases and J dropped 6 bases, with 10 bases sitting between them. Here the CDR3 reads CASSLDPVGEQYF. DNA of the CDR3: TGCGCCAGCAGCTTGGATCCGGTGGGCGAGCAGTACTTC.